Shown below are 12 T cell receptor beta chains from a single sample sequenced in a study of neurological immune-mediated disorders. TCRdb re-derived calls from the 5' RACE reads in MiXCR, one entry per CDR3 protein. The sample holds tens of thousands of distinct CDR3 sequences; about 9.4% are singletons and the top ten take around 1.8%. Sequencing was carried out using PBMCs. All receptors come from a middle-aged man in good health.

The table lists this clonotype with many counts. This rearrangement joins TRBV12-3 or TRBV12-4 to TRBJ2-7; either TRBD1 or TRBD2 may supply D (5 bases each). Deletions cut 3 bases from V and 7 bases from J, with 10 bases between. The CDR3 has 12 amino acids. CDR3 DNA: TGTGCCAGCAGTTTCGGGACGAGAGAGCAGTACTTC. Translated, it gives CASSFGTREQYF.

This clonotype has ten or more counts. The gene calls are TRBV5-1 and TRBJ2-5; TRBD2 might be the D (5 bases). V lost 4 bases and J 1 base, leaving 14 bases between the germline ends. This CDR3 contains 15 residues. Germline V gene sequence: CDR1 SGHRS, CDR2 YFSETQ. DNA of the CDR3: TGCGCCAGCAGCAAGAGAACGGGGAGCCAAGAGACCCAGTACTTC. Protein product: CASSKRTGSQETQYF. Full variable domain (rest looked up from reference TRBV5-1 and TRBJ2-5): KAGVTQTPRYLIKTRGQQVTLSCSPISGHRSVSWYQQTPGQGLQFLFEYFSETQRNKGNFPGRFSGRQFSNSRSEMNVSTLELGDSALYLCASSKRTGSQETQYFGPGTRLLVL.

Ten or more counts support this clonotype. The rearrangement joins TRBV6-5 to TRBJ1-4, with 12 bases that match TRBD1. The CDR3 totals 15 residues. Trimming took 4 bases from V and 10 from J; bases not matched to a gene: 7. The germline CDR1 and CDR2 sequences are MNHEY and SVGAGI. The CDR3 protein is CASSLGTGGAGKLFF. CDR3 bases: TGTGCCAGCAGTTTGGGGACAGGGGGCGCGGGAAAACTGTTTTTT.

This clonotype was seen many times. This chain uses TRBV3-1 with TRBJ2-3; D is perhaps TRBD1 (6 bases). The V gene lost 4 bases and the J gene lost 3 bases, with 14 bases spanning the gap. Germline V gene sequence: CDR1 LGHDT, CDR2 YNNKEL (reference sequence). CDR3 length: 15 residues. The CDR3 here is CASSPQGSLTDTQYF. The CDR3 DNA reads as TGTGCCAGCAGCCCGCAGGGGAGTCTAACAGATACGCAGTATTTT.

This clonotype occurred many times. DNA of the CDR3: TGTGCCAGCAGCTTAGGTGACGGCAAAAATCAGCCCCAGCATTTT. Residues: CASSLGDGKNQPQHF. This rearrangement joins TRBV7-9 to TRBJ1-5; no reliable D call. In germline, CDR1 is SEHNR, CDR2 FQNEAQ (reference sequence). This CDR3 spans 15 amino acids. The V end was cut by 1 base, the J end by 4 bases, with 11 bases between.

About this clonotype: Since no conserved phenylalanine or tryptophan closes the CDR3, a read error is the likely cause. This rearrangement joins TRBV7-6 to TRBJ2-1; possible D gene TRBD2, 5 bases. V shed 1 base and J shed 9 bases, with 7 bases lying between them. Looked up from germline, CDR1 is SGHVS and CDR2 is FNYEAQ. The CDR3 is 12 amino acids. In DNA, the CDR3 is TGTGCCAGCAGCTTAGGAGAGGGTGAGCAGTTCTCC. This codes for CASSLGEGEQFS.

This clonotype was seen repeatedly, ten times or more. The chain carries TRBV5-1 and TRBJ1-1; 8 positions match TRBD1. CDR3 length: 16 residues. After removal of 6 bases from V and 0 bases from J, the junction contained 10 bases not matched to a gene. Germline lookup yields CDR1 SGHRS and CDR2 YFSETQ. The CDR3 DNA reads TGCGCCAGCACCGTCGGGACAGGTCAAATGAACACTGAAGCTTTCTTT. Its protein product is CASTVGTGQMNTEAFF.

This clonotype was observed at least ten times. The chain couples TRBV7-7 to TRBJ2-5, with TRBD1 matching over 8 bases. Trimming removed 4 bases from V and 0 bases from J; junction bases left unmatched: 4. In germline, CDR1 is SSHAT, CDR2 FNYEAQ (reference sequence). The CDR3 has 15 amino acids. CDR3 loop: CASSWGQAYQETQYF. The DNA for the CDR3 is TGTGCCAGCAGCTGGGGACAGGCGTACCAAGAGACCCAGTACTTC.

This chain uses TRBV12-3 or TRBV12-4 with TRBJ2-7; TRBD2 is a possible D gene (5 bases). The V gene lost 5 bases and the J gene lost 3 bases, with 23 bases spanning the gap. The CDR3 has 17 amino acids. CDR3: CASSPSLSLTNGYEQYF. In DNA form, the CDR3 reads TGTGCCAGCAGTCCATCCCTAAGCCTGACTAACGGCTACGAGCAGTACTTC.

This sequence joins TRBV21-1 and TRBJ2-6; the table's D gene call, TRBD1, was not cross checked with the DNA. TRBV21-1 is a recognized pseudogene. The CDR3 contains 22 residues. CDR3 bases: TGTGCCAGCAGCAGAGACCTGGGAAGCCGACAGACCATCTTTCCTGGGGCCAACGTCCTGACTTTC. It is translated as CASSRDLGSRQTIFPGANVLTF.

The table lists this clonotype with many counts. This chain uses TRBV6-2 or TRBV6-3 with TRBJ2-2, with TRBD2 as a possible D gene (5 bases). Germline lookup yields CDR1 MNHEY and CDR2 SVGEGT. The CDR3 spans 12 residues. Deletions cut 7 bases from V and 6 bases from J, with 9 bases between. The CDR3 nucleotides are TGTGCCAGCACCCTACTAGCCGGGGAGCTGTTTTTT. Its translation: CASTLLAGELFF.

This clonotype was seen at least ten times. V gene TRBV14 combines with J gene TRBJ1-6; the match to TRBD1 covers 7 bases. V lost 3 bases, J lost 7 bases, and 3 bases stayed unmatched. In germline, CDR1 is SGHDN, CDR2 FVKESK. The CDR3 runs 14 residues. CDR3 sequence: CASSHLQGNSPLHF. The DNA for the CDR3 is TGTGCCAGCAGCCATCTACAGGGGAATTCACCCCTCCACTTT.